Below are 22 T cell receptor beta chains sequenced from a single sample in a study of T-cell reconstitution after alpha-beta-depleted transplantation in children. The library targeted TCRbeta and was prepared with unique molecular identifiers. TCRdb ran MiXCR on the PCR reads and lists one entry per CDR3 protein. Found here are 700,000 to 850,000 distinct CDR3 sequences, around 17% of them singletons; the top ten hold under 6%. This specimen was PBMCs, mostly from graft donor cells, taken 360 days after TCRalphabeta/CD19-depleted stem cell transplant. These receptors originate from a male patient aged 10 to 17 who had a stem cell transplant for acute lymphoblastic leukemia, so the T cells may come from the graft donor.

The chain is built from TRBV18 and TRBJ2-5; possible D gene TRBD2, 6 bases. The V gene's germline CDR1 is KGHSH and CDR2 LQKENI. The CDR3 is 16 amino acids. Trimming cost V 3 bases and J 0 bases, with 14 bases left between them. CDR3 in amino acids: CASSPRASAYQETQYF. As DNA, the CDR3 is TGTGCCAGCTCACCTCGGGCTAGCGCTTACCAAGAGACCCAGTACTTC. Full variable domain (rest looked up from reference TRBV18 and TRBJ2-5): NAGVMQNPRHLVRRRGQEARLRCSPMKGHSHVYWYRQLPEEGLKFMVYLQKENIIDESGMPKERFSAEFPKEGPSILRIQQVVRGDSAAYFCASSPRASAYQETQYFGPGTRLLVL.

The chain joins TRBV11-2 to TRBJ2-7, with 10 bases fitting TRBD2. The CDR3 spans 16 residues. CDR1 is SGHAT and CDR2 is FQNNGV in the germline V gene. V trimming: 5 bases; J trimming: 4 bases; junction bases outside the gene matches: 11. CDR3 nucleotide sequence: TGTGCCAGCAGCCCACATAGCACTAGCGGGAATTACGAGCAGTACTTC. This translates into CASSPHSTSGNYEQYF.

The rearrangement links TRBV11-2 to TRBJ1-4, with TRBD1 matching over 7 bases. The germline V gene has CDR1 SGHAT and CDR2 FQNNGV. This CDR3 has 15 residues. Trimming cost V 1 base and J 3 bases; bases outside gene matches: 2. CDR3 amino acids: CASSLVRGANEKLFF. Here the CDR3 DNA reads TGTGCCAGCAGCTTAGTCAGGGGGGCTAATGAAAAACTGTTTTTT.

This clonotype has a count of ten or more. The rearrangement uses TRBV20-1 and TRBJ2-5, with TRBD2 identical over 9 bases. Germline CDR1 reads DFQATT; CDR2 reads SNEGSKA (reference sequence). The CDR3 sequence is 13 residues long. Trimming at V came to 3 bases and at J to 9 bases, leaving 8 bases not matched to a gene. The CDR3 here is CSAREVAGVSQYF. Written as DNA, the CDR3 is TGCAGTGCTAGGGAGGTAGCGGGAGTTTCCCAGTACTTC.

This clonotype was detected only a few times. The rearrangement uses TRBV27 and TRBJ2-1, with D possibly matching TRBD2 (5 bases). Looked up from germline, CDR1 is MNHEY and CDR2 is SMNVEV (reference sequence). V gave up 6 bases and J gave up 4 bases, with 13 bases separating them. The CDR3 covers 14 residues. In DNA form, the CDR3 reads TGTGCCAGCAGCCGTGTTCGCGGGTACAATGAGCAGTTCTTC. Encoded protein: CASSRVRGYNEQFF.

The rearrangement joins TRBV9 to TRBJ2-1; TRBD2 matches 9 bases. The germline gives CDR1 SGDLS, CDR2 YYNGEE. V was pared by 4 bases and J by 0 bases, with 14 bases of the junction left unmatched. The CDR3 is 19 amino acids. The CDR3 DNA reads TGTGCCAGCAGCCGGCCGGGGCTAGCGGGACCGATCTCCTACAATGAGCAGTTCTTC. It encodes CASSRPGLAGPISYNEQFF.

The chain joins TRBV5-1 to TRBJ2-4, with a possible D match to TRBD2 (7 bases). In germline, CDR1 is SGHRS, CDR2 YFSETQ. Deletions cut 3 bases from V and 7 bases from J, with 17 bases between. There are 15 residues in the CDR3. The CDR3 DNA reads TGCGCCAGCAGCTGGGCCCCAGGGGAGGGGAACATTCAGTACTTC. Protein product: CASSWAPGEGNIQYF.

This clonotype has a handful of counts. The chain recombines TRBV30 with TRBJ2-1, with D possibly TRBD2 on 5 matching bases. V was pared by 2 bases and J by 7 bases, with 12 bases between. The germline V gene has CDR1 GTSNPN and CDR2 SVGIG (reference sequence). CDR3 size: 13 residues. The CDR3 bases are TGTGCCTGGAGTCCCTCCGGGGAGAATGAGCAGTTCTTC. Protein sequence: CAWSPSGENEQFF.

This clonotype was found a few times. CDR3 loop: CASSFRQGLNTEAFF. CDR3 DNA sequence: TGTGCCAGCAGCTTTAGACAGGGCTTGAACACTGAAGCTTTCTTT. The chain couples TRBV7-2 to TRBJ1-1; 7 bases line up with TRBD1. The CDR3 spans 15 residues. Unmatched junction bases numbered 4, after V lost 3 bases and J lost 0 bases. Germline lookup yields CDR1 SGHTA and CDR2 FQGNSA.

The table lists this clonotype with many counts. A read error may produce the germline difference seen at one junction end. The chain employs TRBV5-1 and TRBJ2-1; perhaps TRBD2 as D (5 bases). The CDR3 is made up of 12 amino acids. Germline V CDR1 and CDR2: SGHRS, YFSETQ. CDR3 loop: CASSLAPNEQFF. The CDR3 DNA sequence: TGTGCCAGCAGCCTAGCCCCGAATGAGCAGTTCTTC.

This clonotype was counted only a few times. This chain uses TRBV15 with TRBJ2-7; D is perhaps TRBD1 (5 bases). CDR1 LNHNV and CDR2 YYDKDF come from the germline V gene (reference sequence). V was shortened by 5 bases and J by 2 bases, with 13 bases between the two germline ends. The CDR3 has 14 amino acids. DNA of the CDR3: TGTGCCACCAGCTCTGTGACAGCCCCCTACGAGCAGTACTTC. Translated, it gives CATSSVTAPYEQYF.

This clonotype was found a few times. The chain combines TRBV5-1 with TRBJ2-5, with 10 bases aligning to TRBD2. The CDR3 runs to 18 residues. The V and J ends lost 0 bases and 1 base, in that order; junction bases with no gene match: 9. Per the germline V gene, CDR1 is SGHRS and CDR2 is YFSETQ. CDR3 nucleotide sequence: TGCGCCAGCAGCTTGGGACTATTGGGACTAGCGTTCCAAGAGACCCAGTACTTC. Protein sequence: CASSLGLLGLAFQETQYF.

V usage is TRBV5-6 and J usage is TRBJ2-3, with no clear D. Per the germline V gene, CDR1 is SGHDT and CDR2 is YYEEEE. V shed 2 bases and J shed 2 bases, with 12 bases lying between them. This CDR3 is 15 amino acids long. The CDR3 bases are TGTGCCAGCAGCTTTATAAGGGATCACACAGATACGCAGTATTTT. This codes for CASSFIRDHTDTQYF.

This clonotype was recorded a few times. The chain couples TRBV12-3 or TRBV12-4 to TRBJ2-1; D perhaps matches TRBD2 (5 bases). The CDR3 totals 13 residues. V lost 5 bases, J lost 6 bases, and 11 bases lay in between. This CDR3 reads CASSPGVTNEQFF. The CDR3 DNA reads TGTGCCAGCAGTCCCGGGGTAACCAATGAGCAGTTCTTC.

A few counts support this clonotype. The chain recombines TRBV6-5 with TRBJ2-1, with 8 bases lining up with TRBD2. Germline V lookup: CDR1 MNHEY, CDR2 SVGAGI. This CDR3 spans 15 amino acids. V shed 3 bases and J 7 bases; nucleotides not matched to a gene: 8. The CDR3: CASSYSGTPGNEQFF. The CDR3 coding sequence is TGTGCCAGCAGTTATAGCGGGACGCCGGGGAATGAGCAGTTCTTC.

This clonotype was seen more than once but under ten times. The chain employs TRBV7-9 and TRBJ2-7; D is perhaps TRBD2 (6 bases). Trimming left V 1 base short and J 0 bases short, with 13 bases between. The CDR3 extends over 16 amino acids. Per the germline V gene, CDR1 is SEHNR and CDR2 is FQNEAQ (reference sequence). In DNA form, the CDR3 reads TGTGCCAGCAGCTTAGTGGGGGGAGCCTTCTCCTACGAGCAGTACTTC. It specifies CASSLVGGAFSYEQYF. Supplemented by reference TRBV7-9 and TRBJ2-7, the full variable domain reads DTGVSQNPRHKITKRGQNVTFRCDPISEHNRLYWYRQTLGQGPEFLTYFQNEAQLEKSRLLSDRFSAERPKGSFSTLEIQRTEQGDSAMYLCASSLVGGAFSYEQYFGPGTRLTVT.

This clonotype was observed many times. The chain has TRBV3-1 and TRBJ1-4; 7 bases agree with TRBD1. V was clipped by 10 bases and J by 3 bases; unmatched bases: 5. Germline CDR1 reads LGHDT; CDR2 reads YNNKEL (reference sequence). This CDR3 contains 13 residues. In DNA, the CDR3 is TGTGCCACCAGGGGGACGGCTAATGAAAAACTGTTTTTT. Amino acids: CATRGTANEKLFF.

The chain employs TRBV7-9 and TRBJ2-7; D uncertain. The CDR3 covers 13 residues. Looked up from germline, CDR1 is SEHNR and CDR2 is FQNEAQ (reference sequence). The germline V and J ends were trimmed by 1 base and 4 bases, with 8 bases remaining between them. CDR3 protein: CASSLEDLYEQYF. In nucleotides, the CDR3 is TGTGCCAGCAGCTTAGAAGACTTATACGAGCAGTACTTC. The full variable domain, in which reference TRBV7-9 and TRBJ2-7 provide the parts outside the CDR3, is DTGVSQNPRHKITKRGQNVTFRCDPISEHNRLYWYRQTLGQGPEFLTYFQNEAQLEKSRLLSDRFSAERPKGSFSTLEIQRTEQGDSAMYLCASSLEDLYEQYFGPGTRLTVT.

This clonotype appeared many times. This chain links TRBV12-3 or TRBV12-4 with TRBJ2-1; tentatively, D is TRBD1 or TRBD2 (5 bases each). Between the trimmed V and J ends, which lost 6 bases and 5 bases, there was a span of 8 bases. The CDR3 has 12 amino acids. The CDR3 coding sequence is TGTGCCAGCAGAGAGGGACACAATGAGCAGTTCTTC. Protein sequence: CASREGHNEQFF.

This clonotype has more than one count but fewer than ten. The rearrangement joins TRBV10-3 to TRBJ2-5; D remains unclear. Trimming cost V 2 bases and J 7 bases, with 5 bases left between them. Per germline, CDR1 ENHRY and CDR2 SYGVKD. The CDR3 contains 11 residues. The CDR3 DNA sequence: TGTGCCATCAGTGAGCTGGGGACCCAGTACTTC. Its protein is CAISELGTQYF.

The table lists this clonotype with a few counts. The chain combines TRBV5-1 with TRBJ2-7, with D maybe TRBD2 (6 bases). With 0 bases removed from V and 6 bases from J, the gap between germline ends came to 16 bases. The V gene's germline CDR1 is SGHRS and CDR2 YFSETQ. This CDR3 contains 15 residues. The CDR3 region is CASSLDGSRLPEQYF. For the CDR3, the DNA is TGCGCCAGCAGCTTGGACGGGAGTAGGCTCCCCGAGCAGTACTTC.

This clonotype has a handful of counts. CDR3 residues: CASSELTSGSRGEQFF. CDR3 coding DNA: TGTGCCAGCAGTGAATTGACTAGCGGGAGTAGGGGTGAGCAGTTCTTC. This chain links TRBV25-1 with TRBJ2-1; 12 bases align to TRBD2. The CDR3 spans 16 residues. V lost 1 base and J lost 9; bases outside the gene matches: 7. CDR1 and CDR2 from the germline V gene are MGHDK and SYGVNS.